The 14 T cell receptor beta chains below all came from one sample that was sequenced in a study of T cells of healthy individuals. One entry per CDR3 protein results from TCRdb running MiXCR on the 5' RACE reads. Of fewer than 70,000 distinct CDR3 sequences listed, approximately 15% are singletons. All receptors come from a human donor in good health.

The J gene is TRBJ2-7, the V gene TRBV20-1, with D possibly matching TRBD1 (7 bases). CDR3 length: 13 amino acids. The V end was cut by 3 bases, the J end by 7 bases, with 16 bases between. CDR1 DFQATT and CDR2 SNEGSKA come from the germline V gene (reference sequence). CDR3 bases: TGCAGTGCTAGGACAGGGAGGCTGGGGGAGCAGTACTTC. It codes for CSARTGRLGEQYF.

The rearrangement uses TRBV5-4 and TRBJ2-5; 8 positions agree with TRBD1. The CDR3 has 15 residues. Germline trimming cut 4 bases from V and 2 bases from J; bases unmatched to any gene: 7. Germline lookup yields CDR1 SGHNT and CDR2 YYREEE (reference sequence). CDR3 DNA sequence: TGTGCCAGCAGCGCGGAAAACAGGGGGCAAGAGACCCAGTACTTC. Translated, it gives CASSAENRGQETQYF.

The gene calls are TRBV12-3 or TRBV12-4 and TRBJ2-3, with 10 positions matching TRBD2. Germline trimming cut 6 bases from V and 5 bases from J; bases unmatched to any gene: 8. CDR3 length: 15 residues. CDR3 in DNA: TGTGCCAGCAGCCCAGCGGGAGGGGTTAAAGATACGCAGTATTTT. Translated, it gives CASSPAGGVKDTQYF.

The table lists this clonotype with a few counts. The chain employs TRBV2 and TRBJ2-5, with D perhaps matching TRBD1 (6 bases). Germline V gene lookup returns CDR1 SNHLY and CDR2 FYNNEI. The CDR3 loop spans 17 amino acids. Between the trimmed V and J ends, which lost 1 base and 4 bases, there was a span of 19 bases. CDR3 nucleotide sequence: TGTGCCAGCAGTGAAGGTTCGGGTCAGGGGTTTGGAGAGACCCAGTACTTC. Translated, it gives CASSEGSGQGFGETQYF.

The J gene is TRBJ1-4, the V gene TRBV3-1; tentative D call: TRBD1 (6 bases). V was clipped by 2 bases and J by 3 bases, with 10 bases between them. Germline V gives CDR1 LGHDT, CDR2 YNNKEL (reference sequence). The CDR3 runs 15 residues. The CDR3 DNA is TGTGCCAGCAGCCAAAACAGGGCGGCTAATGAAAAACTGTTTTTT. Its protein is CASSQNRAANEKLFF.

The chain recombines TRBV5-1 with TRBJ2-5, with D possibly TRBD2 on 5 matching bases. CDR3 length equals 14 residues. Germline CDR1 SGHRS, CDR2 YFSETQ. Trimming pared 0 bases from V and 3 bases from J, leaving 9 bases between. DNA of the CDR3: TGCGCCAGCAGCTTGGGCGGGCGAGAAGAGACCCAGTACTTC. As protein: CASSLGGREETQYF.

A word on this clonotype: A junction boundary mismatches the germline segment, possibly from a read error. V and J are TRBV30 and TRBJ1-2; the D gene is possibly TRBD1 (5 bases). Germline loops: CDR1 GTSNPN, CDR2 SVGIG (reference sequence). CDR3 length equals 15 residues. The CDR3 nucleotides are TGTGCCTGGAGTGTAAGCCGACGGTCCCAGGGTGGCTACAACTTC. Protein product: CAWSVSRRSQGGYNF.

This clonotype was recorded many times. The chain recombines TRBV7-9 with TRBJ1-3; D is undetermined. The CDR3 consists of 17 residues. CDR1 is SEHNR, CDR2 FQNEAQ, per germline (reference sequence). V lost 0 bases, J lost 0 bases, and 12 bases lay in between. DNA for the CDR3: TGTGCCAGCAGCTTAGCGTTACGGGGAAGCTCTGGAAACACCATATATTTT. Protein sequence: CASSLALRGSSGNTIYF. The variable domain in full, with the rest retrieved from reference TRBV7-9 and TRBJ1-3, is DTGVSQNPRHKITKRGQNVTFRCDPISEHNRLYWYRQTLGQGPEFLTYFQNEAQLEKSRLLSDRFSAERPKGSFSTLEIQRTEQGDSAMYLCASSLALRGSSGNTIYFGEGSWLTVV.

In its sample, this clonotype was seen many times. The chain carries TRBV29-1 and TRBJ2-3; tentative D call: TRBD1 (5 bases). Per germline, CDR1 SQVTM and CDR2 ANQGSEA. The CDR3 totals 16 residues. V was shortened by 6 bases and J by 7 bases, with 26 bases between the two germline ends. The CDR3 is CSVLPRQPFDPNTQYF. CDR3 in DNA: TGCAGCGTCTTACCCAGACAGCCCTTTGACCCTAATACGCAGTATTTT.

This clonotype came up many times. The V call is TRBV7-9, the J call TRBJ2-1; 16 bases match TRBD2. Trimming took 5 bases from V and 7 from J; bases not matched to a gene: 11. Germline CDR1 is SEHNR and CDR2 is FQNEAQ (reference sequence). CDR3 length: 18 amino acids. CDR3 DNA: TGTGCCAGCAGCCACGTTGGGACTAGCGGGAGGGCCAGGAATGAGCAGTTCTTC. This sequence encodes CASSHVGTSGRARNEQFF.

This clonotype was picked up many times. The chain recombines TRBV4-3 with TRBJ1-6; TRBD1 aligns across 7 bases. V lost 0 bases to trimming and J lost 7 bases; unmatched junction nucleotides: 6. CDR3 size: 16 residues. The germline gives CDR1 LGHNA, CDR2 YSLEER. In DNA, the CDR3 is TGCGCCAGCAGCCAAGATGGGACAGCCGAGAATTCACCCCTCCACTTT. Encoded protein: CASSQDGTAENSPLHF.

This clonotype has a count of ten or more. The chain joins TRBV19 to TRBJ2-4, with 11 bases aligning to TRBD1. J gave up 0 bases and V 0 bases, and 1 base lay outside the gene matches. Germline values: CDR1 LNHDA, CDR2 SQIVND (reference sequence). This CDR3 spans 17 amino acids. CDR3 region: CASSIDGTGGAKNIQYF. CDR3 DNA sequence: TGTGCCAGTAGTATAGATGGGACAGGGGGAGCCAAAAACATTCAGTACTTC. The whole variable domain, remainder taken from reference TRBV19 and TRBJ2-4, is DGGITQSPKYLFRKEGQNVTLSCEQNLNHDAMYWYRQDPGQGLRLIYYSQIVNDFQKGDIAEGYSVSREKKESFPLTVTSAQKNPTAFYLCASSIDGTGGAKNIQYFGAGTRLSVL.

This clonotype has a handful of counts. V gene TRBV5-4 combines with J gene TRBJ2-5, with D unresolved. CDR1 SGHNT and CDR2 YYREEE come from the germline V gene (reference sequence). The CDR3 covers 13 residues. Trimming shortened V by 5 bases and J by 5 bases, and 13 bases separated the two germline ends. The CDR3 nucleotides read TGTGCCAGCAGTTTACTACCCGGGGAGACCCAGTACTTC. Protein sequence: CASSLLPGETQYF.

This clonotype showed up just a few times. V gene TRBV14 combines with J gene TRBJ1-4; D gene ambiguous. The CDR3 has 15 amino acids. Germline assignment: CDR1 SGHDN and CDR2 FVKESK. Deletions cut 1 base from V and 0 bases from J, with 6 bases between. CDR3 region: CASSQGRATNEKLFF. The CDR3 region has the DNA TGTGCCAGCAGCCAAGGGAGGGCAACTAATGAAAAACTGTTTTTT.